What follows is one T cell receptor beta chain and its context. The specificity of this receptor is unknown. No much larger clone exists at a distance of one base, and base qualities are not known. The immunoSEQ Assay, a bias-controlled multiplex PCR, was used to amplify TCRbeta CDR3 regions from genomic DNA. In the authors' own workflow: Nucleated cell counts per sample were estimated from amplification of reference gene primers within the assay. To quantify the absolute abundance of each unique TCRbeta CDR3 rearrangement, sequence reads were collapsed and filtered. For each sample, productive Simpson clonality was calculated by taking the square root of Simpson's diversity index across productive rearrangements. TCRdb obtained this table from immuneACCESS and retained in-frame rearrangements with V and J assigned. These tables miss some clones; where compared with another copy, unresolved V genes account for less than half of the shortfall, and the remainder is unexplained. The V and J calls and clone size were taken over from that table, and D and trimming were inferred from the DNA. Within this sample are about 80,000 clones, with roughly four fifths of them counted one time only. The top ten hold about 10% of the sample.

Each collaborating institution followed its own protocols to collect whole blood in K2EDTA tubes. Collaborator samples were shipped for TCRbeta analysis as frozen whole blood, isolated PBMCs, or DNA extracted from either sample type. The sample is drawn from a study of blood T cell repertoires in COVID-19 (dated by TCRdb to about 2020). For the wider study: Samples from collaborators originated in the United States, Italy and Spain and spanned both the acute and convalescent phases of COVID-19. The samples were drawn from the first 160 participants of the ongoing ImmuneRACE study and from more than 1,000 subjects provided by 6 global collaborators. The repertoires were made available in a free public database intended to serve as a resource for research on the immune response to SARS-CoV-2. Sample metadata almost always included a de-identified subject ID, COVID-19 status, age in years and sex. The material from the prospective study consisted of cDNA or gDNA derived from T cells, B-cell-depleted T cells, or PBMCs. Subjects who had been exposed to COVID-19, were actively infected with it, or had recovered from it provided the deeply sampled blood TCRbeta repertoires that made up the dataset. HLA class I and class II types, where available, came from metadata supplied by the sample provider rather than from assay-based typing. What the work shows at the level of the full study, not this receptor alone: How much clinical and demographic metadata was included differed by source and by participant, and the metadata was provided uncurated.

Compared with germline, V lacks 1 base and J lacks 6 bases; bases without a gene match: 7. The CDR3 numbers 15 residues from cysteine through phenylalanine. Left in the record is the CDR3 DNA by itself, 45 bases read in frame from the first base. As encoded in the germline V gene, CDR1 is KGHSH while CDR2 is LQKENI. The clonotype was recovered from a man in his sixties with acute or convalescent COVID-19. The receptor chain draws on TRBV18 and TRBJ2-7, with 9 central nucleotides matching TRBD1. The source material was peripheral blood. The CDR3 protein sequence reads: CASSPQQGASAEQYF. The bases read TGTGCCAGCTCACCACAACAGGGGGCGTCCGCCGAGCAGTACTTC.